The next 2 T cell receptor beta chains were all read from a single sample in a study of T cells after yellow fever vaccination. Each CDR3 protein gets one entry after TCRdb re-called the 5' RACE reads with MiXCR. The table lists about 340,000 distinct CDR3 sequences, about 12% of them singletons. The sequencing used CD4+ T cells sorted from PBMCs, collected 15 days after the yellow fever booster vaccination. These receptors all come from a man aged 18 to 29 who received the YFV17D yellow fever vaccine.

The chain has TRBV7-2 and TRBJ1-1; D is ambiguous. This CDR3 is built from 13 residues. Trimming pared 1 base from V and 1 base from J, leaving 4 bases between. Germline assignment: CDR1 SGHTA and CDR2 FQGNSA. The CDR3 spells CASSLVQNTEAFF. Here the CDR3 DNA reads TGTGCCAGCAGCTTAGTGCAGAACACTGAAGCTTTCTTT.

The chain uses TRBV7-2 and TRBJ1-2; 7 nucleotides align to TRBD1. Unmatched junction bases numbered 10, after V lost 5 bases and J lost 4 bases. This CDR3 region has 15 residues. CDR1 and CDR2 from the germline V gene are SGHTA and FQGNSA. CDR3 coding DNA: TGTGCCAGCAGCGCCAGCCAGGGGGTGGGCTATGGCTACACCTTC. This translates into CASSASQGVGYGYTF.